In this sample, the clone carrying this T cell receptor (beta chain) turned up once. This entry is derived from a study of blood T cell repertoires in COVID-19. Across the study: Acute and convalescent COVID-19 specimens originated in the United States, Italy and Spain. PBMCs, B-cell-depleted T cells, or T cells provided the cDNA or gDNA that made up the material.

Trimming cost V 4 bases and J 8 bases, with 13 bases left between them. The CDR3 consists of 13 residues. Germline-derived CDR1 and CDR2 are SGHRS and YFSETQ. In the original workflow: Researchers report that nucleated cell counts were estimated from reference gene primer amplification. The table came from immunoSEQ multiplex PCR; TCRdb's copy has only in-frame clones and leaves some out. V and J calls plus clone size are reproduced from that table; the DNA served to infer D and trimming. The repertoire holds 130,000 or so clones, with 85% to 90% as singletons. This chain connects TRBV5-1 to TRBJ2-1; D not resolved. Sequenced sample: peripheral blood. This TCR was recovered from a human donor in a cohort sampled during active COVID-19. The CDR3 sequence is CASSSLVGDEQFF. The CDR3 region has the DNA TGCGCCAGCAGCAGTCTAGTTGGTGATGAGCAGTTCTTC.